The rows below give T cell receptor beta chains drawn from one sample of a study of vaccination and CD4 T cells after COVID-19. No antigens are known for them. From the PCR reads, TCRdb called clonotypes with MiXCR, one entry per CDR3 protein. The table lists over 6,000 distinct CDR3 sequences, 25% to 35% of them singletons. The sample comprised CD4+ T cells from blood, cultured in vitro. These receptors came from a human donor in good health. CDR3s include the opening cysteine and the closing phenylalanine or tryptophan. A D gene is named only where the DNA matches it firmly. Clone size appears in some rows only: once, few, many, or a class for an expanded clone.

D	V	J	size	DNA	CDR3
.	TRBV11-2	TRBJ2-7	.	TGTGCCAGCAGCGACGGGTTTAGCGAGCAGTACTTC	CASSDGFSEQYF
TRBD1	TRBV5-6	TRBJ1-1	.	TGTGCCAGCAGCTTCGACAGGGTGAGCACTGAAGCTTTCTTT	CASSFDRVSTEAFF
.	TRBV28	TRBJ2-1	.	TGTGTCAGCCACCAATGGAGCCCACCCAATGAGCAGTTCTTC	CVSHQWSPPNEQFF
TRBD1	TRBV6-1	TRBJ2-7	.	TGTGCCAGCAGGGCCGGGACAGGCTCCTACGAGCAGTACTTC	CASRAGTGSYEQYF
.	TRBV27	TRBJ1-5	few	TGTGCCAACTCTACTGGGGAGGACCGTAACCAGCCCCAGCATTTT	CANSTGEDRNQPQHF
.	TRBV27	TRBJ2-1	few	TGTGCCAGCAGTATTATAGGCAATGAGCAGTTCTTC	CASSIIGNEQFF
TRBD1	TRBV5-5	TRBJ2-7	.	TGTGCCAGCAGCCGGGGACAGGTCTACGAGCAGTACTTC	CASSRGQVYEQYF
.	TRBV29-1	TRBJ2-1	.	TGCAGCGTCCCGAGCGGACTGGGGTTTGAGCAGTTCTTC	CSVPSGLGFEQFF
.	TRBV6-1	TRBJ1-1	few	TGTGCCAGCAGCCGAGACACTGAAGCTTTCTTT	CASSRDTEAFF
.	TRBV2	TRBJ1-1	.	TGTGCCAGCACTATGACGGGAGACACTGAAGCTTTCTTT	CASTMTGDTEAFF
.	TRBV6-5	TRBJ2-6	.	TGTGCCAGCAGTTCTTTGGGGGTTGGGGCCAACGTCCTGACTTTC	CASSSLGVGANVLTF
.	TRBV27	TRBJ2-7	.	TGTGCCAGCAGTTCCCCCACCGATATAATCAGCTCCTACGAGCAGTACTTC	CASSSPTDIISSYEQYF
TRBD1	TRBV7-9	TRBJ1-1	few	TGTGCCAGCAGCTCTGGACAGGTGCACACTGAAGCTTTCTTT	CASSSGQVHTEAFF
.	TRBV19	TRBJ1-5	.	TGTGCCAGCAATACTCAAGGGGGGAATCAGCCCCAGCATTTT	CASNTQGGNQPQHF
.	TRBV20-1	TRBJ2-1	few	TGCAGTGCAAATTCCCCCTTGCGGGGCAATGAGCAGTTCTTC	CSANSPLRGNEQFF
TRBD1	TRBV6-1	TRBJ2-1	few	TGTGCCAGCAGCTCCGGGACAGGACCCTACAATGAGCAGTTCTTC	CASSSGTGPYNEQFF
TRBD1	TRBV7-9	TRBJ2-5	medium-sized	TGTGCCAGCAGCGTAGGGACAGTCCGGTTGGGGACCCAGTACTTC	CASSVGTVRLGTQYF